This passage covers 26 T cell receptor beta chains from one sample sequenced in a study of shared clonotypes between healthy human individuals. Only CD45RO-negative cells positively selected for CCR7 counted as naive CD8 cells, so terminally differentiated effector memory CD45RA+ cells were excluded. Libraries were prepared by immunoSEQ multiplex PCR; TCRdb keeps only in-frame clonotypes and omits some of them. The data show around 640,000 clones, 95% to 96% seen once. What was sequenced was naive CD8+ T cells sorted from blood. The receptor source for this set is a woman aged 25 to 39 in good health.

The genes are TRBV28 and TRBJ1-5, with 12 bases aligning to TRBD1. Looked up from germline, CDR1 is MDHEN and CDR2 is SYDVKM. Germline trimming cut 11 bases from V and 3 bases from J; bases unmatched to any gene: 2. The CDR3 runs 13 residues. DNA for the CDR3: TGTGCCGGGGGACAGGGGGCCAATCAGCCCCAGCATTTT. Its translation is CAGGQGANQPQHF.

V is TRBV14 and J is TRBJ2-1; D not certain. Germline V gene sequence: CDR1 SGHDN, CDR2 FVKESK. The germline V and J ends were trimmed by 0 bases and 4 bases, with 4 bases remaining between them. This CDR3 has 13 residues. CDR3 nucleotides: TGTGCCAGCAGCCAAGAGGGTTACAATGAGCAGTTCTTC. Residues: CASSQEGYNEQFF.

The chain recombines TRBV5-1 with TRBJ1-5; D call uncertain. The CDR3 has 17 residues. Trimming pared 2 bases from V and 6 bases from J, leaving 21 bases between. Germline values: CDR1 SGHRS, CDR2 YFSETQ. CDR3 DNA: TGCGCCAGCAGCTTAAATGGGTTAGCTCTATTAAGTCAGCCCCAGCATTTT. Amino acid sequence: CASSLNGLALLSQPQHF. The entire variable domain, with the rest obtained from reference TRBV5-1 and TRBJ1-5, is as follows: KAGVTQTPRYLIKTRGQQVTLSCSPISGHRSVSWYQQTPGQGLQFLFEYFSETQRNKGNFPGRFSGRQFSNSRSEMNVSTLELGDSALYLCASSLNGLALLSQPQHFGDGTRLSIL.

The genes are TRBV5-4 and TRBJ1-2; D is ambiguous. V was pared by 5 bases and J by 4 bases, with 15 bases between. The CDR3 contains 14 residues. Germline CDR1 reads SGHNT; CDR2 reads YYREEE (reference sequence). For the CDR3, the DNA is TGTGCCAGCAGGTTCGGCGAGGGTTTCTATGGCTACACCTTC. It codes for CASRFGEGFYGYTF. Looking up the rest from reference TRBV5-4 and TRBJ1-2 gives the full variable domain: ETGVTQSPTHLIKTRGQQVTLRCSSQSGHNTVSWYQQALGQGPQFIFQYYREEENGRGNFPPRFSGLQFPNYSSELNVNALELDDSALYLCASRFGEGFYGYTFGSGTRLTVV.

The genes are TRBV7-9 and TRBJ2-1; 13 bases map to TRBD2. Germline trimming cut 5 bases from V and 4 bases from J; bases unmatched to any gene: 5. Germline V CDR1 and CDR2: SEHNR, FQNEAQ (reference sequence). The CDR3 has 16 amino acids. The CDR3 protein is CASSPGLAGLYNEQFF. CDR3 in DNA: TGTGCCAGCAGCCCGGGACTAGCGGGGCTTTACAATGAGCAGTTCTTC.

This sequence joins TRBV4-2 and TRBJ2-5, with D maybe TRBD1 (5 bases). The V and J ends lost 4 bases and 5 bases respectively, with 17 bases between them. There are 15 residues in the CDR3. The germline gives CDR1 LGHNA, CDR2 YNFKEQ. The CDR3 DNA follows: TGTGCCAGCAGCCCCGAGGACCAGGGCGGCGAGACCCAGTACTTC. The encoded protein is CASSPEDQGGETQYF.

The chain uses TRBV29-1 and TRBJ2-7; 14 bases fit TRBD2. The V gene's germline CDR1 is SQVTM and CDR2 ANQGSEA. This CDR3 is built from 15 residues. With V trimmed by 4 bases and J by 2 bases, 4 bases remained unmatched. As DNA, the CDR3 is TGCAGCGTTGGGGGGACTAGCGGGAGCGCCTACGAGCAGTACTTC. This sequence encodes CSVGGTSGSAYEQYF.

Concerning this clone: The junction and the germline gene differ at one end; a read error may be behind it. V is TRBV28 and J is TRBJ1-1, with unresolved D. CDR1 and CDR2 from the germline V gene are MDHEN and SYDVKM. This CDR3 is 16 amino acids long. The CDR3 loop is CVSSFNTDAVNTEAFF. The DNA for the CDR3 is TGTGTCAGCAGTTTTAACACTGACGCGGTGAACACTGAAGCTTTCTTT.

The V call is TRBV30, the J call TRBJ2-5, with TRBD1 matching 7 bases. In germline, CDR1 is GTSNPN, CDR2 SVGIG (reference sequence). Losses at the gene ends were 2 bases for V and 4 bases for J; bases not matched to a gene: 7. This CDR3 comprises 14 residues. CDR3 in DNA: TGTGCCTGGAGTCAACAGGGGAGAGGAGAGACCCAGTACTTC. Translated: CAWSQQGRGETQYF.

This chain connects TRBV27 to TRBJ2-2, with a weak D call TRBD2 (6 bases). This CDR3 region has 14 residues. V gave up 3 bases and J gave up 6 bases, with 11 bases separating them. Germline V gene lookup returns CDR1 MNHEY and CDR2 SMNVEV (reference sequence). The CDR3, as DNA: TGTGCCAGCAGTTTCGGGAGTTCGGCCGGGGAGCTGTTTTTT. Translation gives CASSFGSSAGELFF.

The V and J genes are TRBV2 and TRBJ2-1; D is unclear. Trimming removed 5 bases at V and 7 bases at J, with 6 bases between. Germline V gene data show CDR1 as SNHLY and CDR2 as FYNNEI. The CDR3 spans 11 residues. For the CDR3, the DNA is TGTGCCAGCAGTACCTTGAATGAGCAGTTCTTC. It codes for CASSTLNEQFF.

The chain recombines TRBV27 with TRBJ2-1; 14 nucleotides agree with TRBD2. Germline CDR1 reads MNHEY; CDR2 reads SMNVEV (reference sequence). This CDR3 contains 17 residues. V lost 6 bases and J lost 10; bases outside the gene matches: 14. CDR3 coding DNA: TGTGCCAGCAGCACCGGGACTAGCGGGAGCCCGTCATTCGAGCAGTTCTTC. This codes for CASSTGTSGSPSFEQFF.

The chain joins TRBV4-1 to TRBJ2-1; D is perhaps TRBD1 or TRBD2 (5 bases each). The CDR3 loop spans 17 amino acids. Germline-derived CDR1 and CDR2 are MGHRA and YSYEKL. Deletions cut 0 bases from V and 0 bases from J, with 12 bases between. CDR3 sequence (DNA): TGCGCCAGCAGCCAAGAGGGGACGCCAAGCTCCTACAATGAGCAGTTCTTC. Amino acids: CASSQEGTPSSYNEQFF.

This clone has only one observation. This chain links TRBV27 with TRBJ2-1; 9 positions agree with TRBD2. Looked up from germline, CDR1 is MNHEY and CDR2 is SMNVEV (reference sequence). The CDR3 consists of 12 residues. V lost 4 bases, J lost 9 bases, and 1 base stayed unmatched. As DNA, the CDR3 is TGTGCCAGCAGTTCGGGACTAGCTGAGCAGTTCTTC. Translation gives CASSSGLAEQFF.

The CDR3 region is CASIGYRGGEEKLFF. CDR3 sequence (DNA): TGTGCCAGTATCGGATATCGGGGTGGGGAGGAAAAACTGTTTTTT. V is TRBV19 and J is TRBJ1-4; D is uncertain. Trimming removed 7 bases at V and 8 bases at J, with 20 bases between. Germline assignment: CDR1 LNHDA and CDR2 SQIVND (reference sequence). This CDR3 has 15 residues.

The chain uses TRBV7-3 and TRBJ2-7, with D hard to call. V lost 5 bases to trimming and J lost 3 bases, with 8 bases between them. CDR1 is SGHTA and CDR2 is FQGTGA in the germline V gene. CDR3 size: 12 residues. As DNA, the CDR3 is TGTGCCAGCAGCCCTAAATACTACGAGCAGTACTTC. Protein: CASSPKYYEQYF.

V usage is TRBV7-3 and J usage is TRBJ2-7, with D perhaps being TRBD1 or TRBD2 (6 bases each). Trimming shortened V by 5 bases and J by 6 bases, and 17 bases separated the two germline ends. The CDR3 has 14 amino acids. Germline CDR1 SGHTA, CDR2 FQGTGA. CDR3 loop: CASSPQPGASEQYF. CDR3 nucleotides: TGTGCCAGCAGCCCGCAGCCGGGGGCTAGCGAGCAGTACTTC.

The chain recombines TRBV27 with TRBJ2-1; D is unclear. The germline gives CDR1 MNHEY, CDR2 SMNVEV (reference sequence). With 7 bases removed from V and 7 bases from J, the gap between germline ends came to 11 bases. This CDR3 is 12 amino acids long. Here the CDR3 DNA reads TGTGCCAGCAACCCCCCATGGAATGAGCAGTTCTTC. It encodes CASNPPWNEQFF.

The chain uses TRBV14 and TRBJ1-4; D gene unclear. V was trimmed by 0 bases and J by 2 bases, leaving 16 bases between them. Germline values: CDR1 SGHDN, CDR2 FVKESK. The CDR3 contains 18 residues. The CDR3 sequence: CASSQDFPGTWTNEKLFF. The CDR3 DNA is TGTGCCAGCAGCCAAGATTTCCCGGGAACGTGGACTAATGAAAAACTGTTTTTT.

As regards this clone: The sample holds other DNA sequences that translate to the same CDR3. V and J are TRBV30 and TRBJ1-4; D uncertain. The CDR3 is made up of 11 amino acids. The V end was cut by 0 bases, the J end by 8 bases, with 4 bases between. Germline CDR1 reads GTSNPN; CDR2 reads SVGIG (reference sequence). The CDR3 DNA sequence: TGTGCCTGGAGTGTAACGGAAAAACTGTTTTTT. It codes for CAWSVTEKLFF.

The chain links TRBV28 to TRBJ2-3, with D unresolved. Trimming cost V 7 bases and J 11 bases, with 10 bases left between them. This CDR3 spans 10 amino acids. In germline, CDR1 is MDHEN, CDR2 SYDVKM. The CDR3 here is CASKADQQYF. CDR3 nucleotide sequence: TGTGCCAGCAAGGCAGACCAGCAGTATTTT.

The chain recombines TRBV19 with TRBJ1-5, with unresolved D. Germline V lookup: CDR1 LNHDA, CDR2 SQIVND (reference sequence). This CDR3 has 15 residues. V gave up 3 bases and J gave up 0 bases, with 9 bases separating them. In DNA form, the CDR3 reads TGTGCCAGTAGTATGGAGCAGTATAGCAATCAGCCCCAGCATTTT. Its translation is CASSMEQYSNQPQHF. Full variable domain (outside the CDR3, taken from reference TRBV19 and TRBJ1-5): DGGITQSPKYLFRKEGQNVTLSCEQNLNHDAMYWYRQDPGQGLRLIYYSQIVNDFQKGDIAEGYSVSREKKESFPLTVTSAQKNPTAFYLCASSMEQYSNQPQHFGDGTRLSIL.

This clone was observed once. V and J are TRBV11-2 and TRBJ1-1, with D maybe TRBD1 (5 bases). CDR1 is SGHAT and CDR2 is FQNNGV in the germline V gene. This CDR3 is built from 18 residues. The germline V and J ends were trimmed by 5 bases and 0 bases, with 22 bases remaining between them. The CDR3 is CASSLPASRRGVNTEAFF. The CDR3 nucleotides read TGTGCCAGCAGCCTCCCGGCCTCAAGGAGGGGAGTGAACACTGAAGCTTTCTTT.

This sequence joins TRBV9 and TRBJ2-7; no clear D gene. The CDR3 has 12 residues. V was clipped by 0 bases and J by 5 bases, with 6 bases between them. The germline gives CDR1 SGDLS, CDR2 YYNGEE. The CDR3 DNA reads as TGTGCCAGCAGCGTAGCCGGACACGAGCAGTACTTC. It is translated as CASSVAGHEQYF.

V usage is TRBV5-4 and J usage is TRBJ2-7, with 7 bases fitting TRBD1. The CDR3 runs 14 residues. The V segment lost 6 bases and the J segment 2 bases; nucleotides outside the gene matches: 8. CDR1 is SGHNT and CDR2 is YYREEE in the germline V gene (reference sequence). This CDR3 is CASNEGDRTYEQYF. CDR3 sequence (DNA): TGTGCCAGCAACGAAGGGGACAGAACCTACGAGCAGTACTTC.

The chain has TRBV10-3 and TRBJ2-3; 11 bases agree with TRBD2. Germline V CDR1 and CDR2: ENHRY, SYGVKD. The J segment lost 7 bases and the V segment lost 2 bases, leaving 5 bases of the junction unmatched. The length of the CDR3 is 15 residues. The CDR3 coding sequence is TGTGCCATCAGTGAGGTAGCGGGAGGGCCTAATACGCAGTATTTT. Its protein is CAISEVAGGPNTQYF.